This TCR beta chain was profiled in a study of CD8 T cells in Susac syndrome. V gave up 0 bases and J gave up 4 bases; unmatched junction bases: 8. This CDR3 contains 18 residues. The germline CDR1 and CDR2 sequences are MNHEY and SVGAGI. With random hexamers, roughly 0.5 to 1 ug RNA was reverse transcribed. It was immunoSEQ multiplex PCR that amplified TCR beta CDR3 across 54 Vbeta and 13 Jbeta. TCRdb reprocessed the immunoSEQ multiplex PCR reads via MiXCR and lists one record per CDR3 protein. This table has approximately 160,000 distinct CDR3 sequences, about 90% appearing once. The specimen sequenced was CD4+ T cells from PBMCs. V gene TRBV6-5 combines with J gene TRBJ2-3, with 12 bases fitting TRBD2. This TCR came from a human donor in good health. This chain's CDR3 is CASSYSSGTSGSADTQYF. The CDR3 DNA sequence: TGTGCCAGCAGTTACTCGAGCGGGACTAGCGGGTCAGCAGATACGCAGTATTTT.